Listed below are T cell receptor beta chains from one sample, sequenced in a study of CD8 T cells in Susac syndrome. TCRdb used MiXCR to reprocess the immunoSEQ multiplex PCR reads, holding one entry per CDR3 protein. Of some 200,000 distinct CDR3 sequences in the sample, roughly 96% are singletons; the top ten hold 0.095%. The sequenced material came from CD4+ T cells from PBMCs. These receptors were obtained from a human donor with multiple sclerosis. CDR3s include the opening cysteine and the closing phenylalanine or tryptophan. Each record gives: V gene, clone size, J gene, D gene, CDR3 DNA, CDR3 protein. The D gene is left open where the match is weak. For some rows the clone size is stated as once, few or many, or as a class when expanded; others skip it.

V gene: TRBV30; clone size: NA; J gene: TRBJ2-7; D gene: NA; CDR3 DNA: TGTGCCTGGAGTCGGGAGCTGCACTACGAGCAGTACTTC; CDR3 protein: CAWSRELHYEQYF
V gene: TRBV11-2; clone size: few; J gene: TRBJ2-3; D gene: NA; CDR3 DNA: TGTGCCAGCAGCTCTTTTTTTGATACGCAGTATTTT; CDR3 protein: CASSSFFDTQYF
V gene: TRBV15; clone size: once; J gene: TRBJ2-5; D gene: TRBD2; CDR3 DNA: TGTGCCACCAGCAGAGCCGGGACTAGCGAAGAGACCCAGTACTTC; CDR3 protein: CATSRAGTSEETQYF
V gene: TRBV14; clone size: NA; J gene: TRBJ2-5; D gene: NA; CDR3 DNA: TGTGCCAGCAGCAACGGGGAGACCCAGTACTTC; CDR3 protein: CASSNGETQYF
V gene: TRBV10-1; clone size: NA; J gene: TRBJ2-2; D gene: NA; CDR3 DNA: TGCGCCAGCAGAAGAGCTAGATTGGGGGGAACCGGGGAGCTGTTTTTT; CDR3 protein: CASRRARLGGTGELFF
V gene: TRBV4-1; clone size: NA; J gene: TRBJ2-3; D gene: NA; CDR3 DNA: TGCGCCAGCAGCCCGATGGGGGGGCGCGGGACAGATACGCAGTATTTT; CDR3 protein: CASSPMGGRGTDTQYF
V gene: TRBV10-3; clone size: NA; J gene: TRBJ2-3; D gene: NA; CDR3 DNA: TGTGCCACCAACGAAAACGGCGATACGCAGTTTTTT; CDR3 protein: CATNENGDTQFF
V gene: TRBV12-3/TRBV12-4; clone size: NA; J gene: TRBJ2-1; D gene: NA; CDR3 DNA: TGTGCCAGCCACCCCTCTGCATTCCCCTACAATGAGCAGTTCTTC; CDR3 protein: CASHPSAFPYNEQFF
V gene: TRBV9; clone size: NA; J gene: TRBJ1-6; D gene: NA; CDR3 DNA: TGTGCCAGCAGCGCCAGCATAACGACTCGGGGAATTAATTCACCCCTCCACTTT; CDR3 protein: CASSASITTRGINSPLHF
V gene: TRBV2; clone size: NA; J gene: TRBJ2-5; D gene: TRBD2; CDR3 DNA: TGTGCCAGCAAGCAGCGGGAACAAGAGACCCAGTACTTC; CDR3 protein: CASKQREQETQYF
V gene: TRBV7-9; clone size: NA; J gene: TRBJ2-1; D gene: NA; CDR3 DNA: TGTGCCAGCAGCTTAGTCGGGTATGAGCAGTTCTTC; CDR3 protein: CASSLVGYEQFF
V gene: TRBV20-1; clone size: once; J gene: TRBJ2-5; D gene: NA; CDR3 DNA: TGCAGTGCCACAAACAGGGTACAAGAGACCCAGTACTTC; CDR3 protein: CSATNRVQETQYF
V gene: TRBV30; clone size: NA; J gene: TRBJ1-2; D gene: NA; CDR3 DNA: TGTGCCTGGACAGGGGAGGGCTACACCTTC; CDR3 protein: CAWTGEGYTF
V gene: TRBV7-9; clone size: NA; J gene: TRBJ1-1; D gene: TRBD1; CDR3 DNA: TGTGCCAGCAGCTTGGGACAGGTGGATACTGAAGCTTTCTTT; CDR3 protein: CASSLGQVDTEAFF
V gene: TRBV3-1; clone size: NA; J gene: TRBJ2-2; D gene: NA; CDR3 DNA: TGTGCCAGCAGCCCTCCTGGGGTCGGGGAGCTGTTTTTT; CDR3 protein: CASSPPGVGELFF
V gene: TRBV27; clone size: NA; J gene: TRBJ2-3; D gene: NA; CDR3 DNA: TGTGCCAGCAGTTTTACAGTTCCAGTTACGCAGTATTTT; CDR3 protein: CASSFTVPVTQYF
V gene: TRBV7-9; clone size: NA; J gene: TRBJ2-5; D gene: NA; CDR3 DNA: TGTGCCAGCAGCTTAGACGCGAGTGCAGAGACCCAGTACTTC; CDR3 protein: CASSLDASAETQYF
V gene: TRBV20-1; clone size: NA; J gene: TRBJ2-7; D gene: NA; CDR3 DNA: TGCAGTGCTAGGGCTAGCGACAACTACGAGCAGTACTTC; CDR3 protein: CSARASDNYEQYF
V gene: TRBV18; clone size: NA; J gene: TRBJ1-2; D gene: NA; CDR3 DNA: TGTGCCAGCTCATTAGCAGGGAACTATGGCTACACCTTC; CDR3 protein: CASSLAGNYGYTF
V gene: TRBV3-1; clone size: once; J gene: TRBJ1-1; D gene: NA; CDR3 DNA: TGTGCCAGCAGCCAAGAGGACAAAACTGAAGCTTTCTTT; CDR3 protein: CASSQEDKTEAFF
V gene: TRBV29-1; clone size: once; J gene: TRBJ2-3; D gene: NA; CDR3 DNA: TGCAGCTCCAATCGAGGGCACCCAGATACGCAGTATTTT; CDR3 protein: CSSNRGHPDTQYF
V gene: TRBV11-1; clone size: once; J gene: TRBJ2-4; D gene: TRBD1; CDR3 DNA: TGTGCCAGCAGCTTGGGGGAACAGGGGGCGCGAAACATTCAGTACTTC; CDR3 protein: CASSLGEQGARNIQYF
V gene: TRBV27; clone size: NA; J gene: TRBJ1-5; D gene: NA; CDR3 DNA: TGTGCCAGCAGAGGGACATTTAGCAATCAGCCCCAGCATTTT; CDR3 protein: CASRGTFSNQPQHF
V gene: TRBV20-1; clone size: NA; J gene: TRBJ2-3; D gene: NA; CDR3 DNA: TGCAGTGCCAACCTCAAGGGGCCAGATACGCAGTATTTT; CDR3 protein: CSANLKGPDTQYF
V gene: TRBV6-1; clone size: NA; J gene: TRBJ2-1; D gene: TRBD1; CDR3 DNA: TGTGCCAGCAGGGACAGGGCGTACAATGAGCAGTTCTTC; CDR3 protein: CASRDRAYNEQFF
V gene: TRBV15; clone size: NA; J gene: TRBJ2-1; D gene: TRBD1; CDR3 DNA: TGTGCCACCAGCAGGCGGACAGGGGCTAATGAGCAGTTCTTC; CDR3 protein: CATSRRTGANEQFF
V gene: TRBV28; clone size: NA; J gene: TRBJ2-7; D gene: TRBD1; CDR3 DNA: TGTGCCAGCAGTTTCGGAGGACAGGGAAACTCCTACGAGCAGTACTTC; CDR3 protein: CASSFGGQGNSYEQYF
V gene: TRBV29-1; clone size: NA; J gene: TRBJ2-1; D gene: NA; CDR3 DNA: TGCAGCGGGCGGGGGAACAGGGTCGGCGAGCAGTTCTTC; CDR3 protein: CSGRGNRVGEQFF
V gene: TRBV12-3/TRBV12-4; clone size: NA; J gene: TRBJ2-3; D gene: NA; CDR3 DNA: TGTGCCAGCAGTCCCCGGGTGGGCCTCGCACAGTATTTT; CDR3 protein: CASSPRVGLAQYF
V gene: TRBV7-2; clone size: NA; J gene: TRBJ2-7; D gene: TRBD1; CDR3 DNA: TGTGCCAGCAGCTTCCAGGGGACAGGGTACTACGAGCAGTACTTC; CDR3 protein: CASSFQGTGYYEQYF
V gene: TRBV12-3/TRBV12-4; clone size: NA; J gene: TRBJ2-7; D gene: NA; CDR3 DNA: TGTGCCAGCAGTTCCTTGGGGGGCGGGGAGCAGTACTTC; CDR3 protein: CASSSLGGGEQYF
V gene: TRBV6-6; clone size: NA; J gene: TRBJ1-1; D gene: NA; CDR3 DNA: TGTGCCAGCAGTAACCGTCCGGAAACTGAAGCTTTCTTT; CDR3 protein: CASSNRPETEAFF
V gene: TRBV15; clone size: NA; J gene: TRBJ2-2; D gene: TRBD1; CDR3 DNA: TGTGCCACCAGCCGGCGGACAGGGCAAACCGGGGAGCTGTTTTTT; CDR3 protein: CATSRRTGQTGELFF
V gene: TRBV6-5; clone size: NA; J gene: TRBJ1-5; D gene: NA; CDR3 DNA: TGTGCCAGCAGTGGGACGTATGGCGATCAGCCCCAGCATTTT; CDR3 protein: CASSGTYGDQPQHF
V gene: TRBV29-1; clone size: once; J gene: TRBJ2-5; D gene: NA; CDR3 DNA: TGCAGCGTTGTCTTCATGGACAGTCCACAAGAGACCCAGTACTTC; CDR3 protein: CSVVFMDSPQETQYF
V gene: TRBV29-1; clone size: once; J gene: TRBJ1-2; D gene: NA; CDR3 DNA: TGCAGCGTTGATTCCCAGGGAAGGGAATCGAGAGGCTACACCTTC; CDR3 protein: CSVDSQGRESRGYTF
V gene: TRBV6-6; clone size: NA; J gene: TRBJ2-7; D gene: NA; CDR3 DNA: TGTGCCAGCAGTGCCCCCGTCCAGAACGAGCAGTACTTC; CDR3 protein: CASSAPVQNEQYF
V gene: TRBV4-2; clone size: NA; J gene: TRBJ2-5; D gene: TRBD1; CDR3 DNA: TGTGCCAGCAGTCCCGGGACAGGGGAAGAGACCCAGTACTTC; CDR3 protein: CASSPGTGEETQYF
V gene: TRBV9; clone size: NA; J gene: TRBJ2-5; D gene: TRBD2; CDR3 DNA: TGTGCCAGCAGCGTACCGGGACTAGCGGAGACCCAGTACTTC; CDR3 protein: CASSVPGLAETQYF
V gene: TRBV4-2; clone size: NA; J gene: TRBJ2-3; D gene: TRBD2; CDR3 DNA: TGTGCCAGCAGCCAAGATGCTAGCGGGGCGGGGGATACGCAGTATTTT; CDR3 protein: CASSQDASGAGDTQYF
V gene: TRBV6-5; clone size: once; J gene: TRBJ1-2; D gene: NA; CDR3 DNA: TGTGCCAGCAGGCCAGGGCACTATGGCTACACCTTC; CDR3 protein: CASRPGHYGYTF
V gene: TRBV3-1; clone size: NA; J gene: TRBJ1-6; D gene: TRBD1; CDR3 DNA: TGTGCCAGCAGCCCCCAGGGACAGGGGAGTTCACCCCTCCACTTT; CDR3 protein: CASSPQGQGSSPLHF
V gene: TRBV13; clone size: NA; J gene: TRBJ2-7; D gene: TRBD2; CDR3 DNA: TGTGCCAGCAGCCCACCGGGACTAGCGGGAGGGCCGGTGTCCTACGAGCAGTACTTC; CDR3 protein: CASSPPGLAGGPVSYEQYF
V gene: TRBV14; clone size: NA; J gene: TRBJ1-1; D gene: NA; CDR3 DNA: TGTGCCAGCAGCCAACGAACAGGGCTACCGGGAGGCACTGAAGCTTTCTTT; CDR3 protein: CASSQRTGLPGGTEAFF
V gene: TRBV5-1; clone size: NA; J gene: TRBJ1-2; D gene: TRBD1; CDR3 DNA: TGCGCCAGCAGCTTAACCGGGACAGGTGAAAACTATGGCTACACCTTC; CDR3 protein: CASSLTGTGENYGYTF
V gene: TRBV30; clone size: NA; J gene: TRBJ1-6; D gene: TRBD1; CDR3 DNA: TGTGCCTGGAGTGTACGGGACAGTCGGATATCCCTCCACTTT; CDR3 protein: CAWSVRDSRISLHF
V gene: TRBV4-2; clone size: NA; J gene: TRBJ2-1; D gene: NA; CDR3 DNA: TGTGCCAGCAGCCAAGTAGCCGAGCGGGCCAACAATGAGCAGTTCTTC; CDR3 protein: CASSQVAERANNEQFF
V gene: TRBV29-1; clone size: NA; J gene: TRBJ2-6; D gene: NA; CDR3 DNA: TGCAGCGTTGAGGGGGAATCTGGGGCCAACGTCCTGACTTTC; CDR3 protein: CSVEGESGANVLTF
V gene: TRBV5-4; clone size: NA; J gene: TRBJ2-5; D gene: NA; CDR3 DNA: TGTGCCAGCAGCTTGGCCGCTGGGGTCCAAGAGACCCAGTACTTC; CDR3 protein: CASSLAAGVQETQYF
V gene: TRBV18; clone size: NA; J gene: TRBJ2-5; D gene: NA; CDR3 DNA: TGTGCCAGCTCATCTATGACGGCCCAAGAGACCCAGTACTTC; CDR3 protein: CASSSMTAQETQYF
V gene: TRBV9; clone size: NA; J gene: TRBJ2-2; D gene: NA; CDR3 DNA: TGTGCCAGCAGACCACCGGGACAGAACACCGGGGAGCTGTTTTTT; CDR3 protein: CASRPPGQNTGELFF
V gene: TRBV6-5; clone size: NA; J gene: TRBJ1-1; D gene: TRBD1; CDR3 DNA: TGTGCCACCCACAGGGGGTGGGCATTAGATAGTGAAGCTTTCTTT; CDR3 protein: CATHRGWALDSEAFF
V gene: TRBV5-4; clone size: NA; J gene: TRBJ2-1; D gene: TRBD2; CDR3 DNA: TGTGCCAGCAGCCCCAGCGGGGGGCGCTACAATGAGCAGTTCTTC; CDR3 protein: CASSPSGGRYNEQFF
V gene: TRBV25-1; clone size: NA; J gene: TRBJ2-7; D gene: NA; CDR3 DNA: TGTGCCAGCAGGTTTGGCGCTCGGGACGAGCAGTACTTC; CDR3 protein: CASRFGARDEQYF
V gene: TRBV20-1; clone size: NA; J gene: TRBJ2-5; D gene: NA; CDR3 DNA: TGCAGTGCTAGAGATCGTGATAGGAAGCATTGGGAGACCCAGTACTTC; CDR3 protein: CSARDRDRKHWETQYF
V gene: TRBV29-1; clone size: NA; J gene: TRBJ2-1; D gene: TRBD2; CDR3 DNA: TGCAGCGCCAAAGGGACTAGCGGGAACTACAATGAGCAGTTCTTC; CDR3 protein: CSAKGTSGNYNEQFF
V gene: TRBV19; clone size: NA; J gene: TRBJ2-7; D gene: NA; CDR3 DNA: TGTGCCACGATAGACAGTACCTACGAGCAGTACTTC; CDR3 protein: CATIDSTYEQYF
V gene: TRBV27; clone size: NA; J gene: TRBJ2-7; D gene: TRBD2; CDR3 DNA: TGTGCCAGCAGTCCTCTGCTTAGCGGGCCCTACGAGCAGTACTTC; CDR3 protein: CASSPLLSGPYEQYF
V gene: TRBV20-1; clone size: NA; J gene: TRBJ2-1; D gene: TRBD2; CDR3 DNA: TGCAGTGCTATGCGGGAGGGCAACAATGAGCAGTTCTTC; CDR3 protein: CSAMREGNNEQFF
V gene: TRBV23-1; clone size: NA; J gene: TRBJ1-1; D gene: TRBD1; CDR3 DNA: TGCGCCGGGGACAGGGGGAACACTGAAGCTTTCTTT; CDR3 protein: CAGDRGNTEAFF